This T cell receptor beta chain was identified in a study of blood T cell repertoires in COVID-19. Study details: Acute-phase and convalescent COVID-19 samples originated in the United States, Italy and Spain. T cells, B-cell-depleted T cells, or PBMCs supplied cDNA or gDNA.

Trimming removed 0 bases from V and 0 bases from J; junction bases left unmatched: 7. Germline-derived CDR1 and CDR2 are GTSNPN and SVGIG (reference sequence). The CDR3 has 17 residues. As originally analysed: Counts of nucleated cells, estimated from reference gene primer amplification, were obtained. TCRdb's table, derived via immunoSEQ multiplex PCR, lists solely in-frame clones and lacks some. Clone size and the V and J calls come from that table; the DNA yielded D and trimming. The table includes roughly 54,000 clones, around nine tenths detected once. The source is a man in his forties or fifties with acute or convalescent COVID-19. The chain couples TRBV30 to TRBJ2-1; 8 bases line up with TRBD2. The sequenced sample was peripheral blood. The CDR3 sequence is CAWSVGRTSGSYNEQFF. The CDR3, as DNA: TGTGCCTGGAGTGTAGGTCGTACTAGCGGCTCCTACAATGAGCAGTTCTTC.